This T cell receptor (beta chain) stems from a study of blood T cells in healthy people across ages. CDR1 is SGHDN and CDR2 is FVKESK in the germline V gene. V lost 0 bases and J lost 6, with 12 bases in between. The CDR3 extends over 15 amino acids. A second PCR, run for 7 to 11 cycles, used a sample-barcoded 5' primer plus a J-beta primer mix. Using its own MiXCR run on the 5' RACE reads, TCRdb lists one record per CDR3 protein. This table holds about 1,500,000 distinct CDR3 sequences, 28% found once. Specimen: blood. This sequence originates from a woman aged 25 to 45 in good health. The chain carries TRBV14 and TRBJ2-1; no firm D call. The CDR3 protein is CASSQDIAVTNEQFF. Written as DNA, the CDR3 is TGTGCCAGCAGCCAAGATATCGCAGTCACCAATGAGCAGTTCTTC.